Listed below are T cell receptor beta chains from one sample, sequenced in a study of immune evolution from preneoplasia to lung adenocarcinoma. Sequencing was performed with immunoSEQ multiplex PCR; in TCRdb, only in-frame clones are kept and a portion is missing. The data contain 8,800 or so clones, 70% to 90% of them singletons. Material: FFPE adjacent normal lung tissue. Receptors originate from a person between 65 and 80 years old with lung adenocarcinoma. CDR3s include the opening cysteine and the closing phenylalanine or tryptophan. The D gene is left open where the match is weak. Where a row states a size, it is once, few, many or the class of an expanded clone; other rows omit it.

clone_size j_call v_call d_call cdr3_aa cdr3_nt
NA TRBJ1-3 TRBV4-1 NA CASSQISAGSWGNTIYF TGCGCCAGCAGCCAAATTTCCGCAGGTTCTTGGGGAAACACCATATATTTT
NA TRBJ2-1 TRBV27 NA CASSFLGLGTNEQFF TGTGCCAGCAGTTTCCTGGGACTCGGAACTAATGAGCAGTTCTTC
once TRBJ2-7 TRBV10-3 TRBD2 CAISAIGGRQVEQYF TGTGCCATCAGTGCTATCGGGGGGAGGCAAGTCGAGCAGTACTTC
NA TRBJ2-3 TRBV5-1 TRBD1 CASSLGQGHTDTQYF TGCGCCAGCAGCTTAGGACAGGGACACACAGATACGCAGTATTTT
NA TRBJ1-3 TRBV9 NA CASTLGQTSGNTIYF TGTGCCAGCACCCTCGGACAGACCTCTGGAAACACCATATATTTT
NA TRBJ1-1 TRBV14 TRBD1 CASSHHRGTEAFF TGTGCCAGCAGCCACCACAGGGGAACTGAAGCTTTCTTT
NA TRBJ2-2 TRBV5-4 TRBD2 CASSLGLAGGMAGELFF TGTGCCAGCAGCTTGGGACTAGCGGGAGGAATGGCCGGGGAGCTGTTTTTT
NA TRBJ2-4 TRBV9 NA CASSGPGAKNIQYF TGTGCCAGCAGCGGCCCTGGGGCCAAAAACATTCAGTACTTC
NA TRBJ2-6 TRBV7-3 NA CASRRAGANVLTF TGTGCCAGCCGCCGGGCTGGGGCCAACGTCCTGACTTTC
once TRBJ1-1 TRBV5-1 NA CASSLVMGGEAFF TGCGCCAGCAGCTTGGTGATGGGTGGTGAAGCTTTCTTT
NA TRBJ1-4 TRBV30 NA CAWGPGAKLFF TGTGCCTGGGGGCCGGGGGCAAAACTGTTTTTT
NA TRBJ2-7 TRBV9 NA CASSVETSSGSLYF TGTGCCAGCAGCGTAGAAACTAGCTCGGGATCCCTCTACTTC
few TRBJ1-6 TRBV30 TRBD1 CAWIPGTDLNSPLHF TGTGCCTGGATCCCCGGGACAGACCTTAATTCACCCCTCCACTTT
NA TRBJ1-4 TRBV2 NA CASSVMGENEKLFF TGTGCCAGCAGTGTTATGGGGGAGAATGAAAAACTGTTTTTT
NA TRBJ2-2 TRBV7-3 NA CASSPGAGELFF TGTGCCAGCAGCCCGGGGGCCGGGGAGCTGTTTTTT
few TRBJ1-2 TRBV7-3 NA CASSLTDNYGYTF TGTGCCAGCAGCTTGACGGATAACTATGGCTACACCTTC
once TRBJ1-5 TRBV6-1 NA CASSENRFSNQPQHF TGTGCCAGCAGTGAAAACAGGTTTAGCAATCAGCCCCAGCATTTT
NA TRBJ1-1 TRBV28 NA CASILRGMNTEAFF TGTGCCAGCATCCTAAGGGGGATGAACACTGAAGCTTTCTTT
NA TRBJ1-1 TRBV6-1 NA CASRRGLVNTEAFF TGTGCCAGCAGGAGAGGATTAGTGAACACTGAAGCTTTCTTT
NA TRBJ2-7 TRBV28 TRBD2 CASRTSGRYEQYF TGTGCCAGCAGGACTAGCGGGAGATACGAGCAGTACTTC
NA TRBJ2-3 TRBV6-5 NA CASSYSPPGDTQYF TGTGCCAGCAGTTACTCTCCACCGGGTGATACGCAGTATTTT
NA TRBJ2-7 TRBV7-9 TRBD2 CASSFTSGRRDEQYF TGTGCCAGCAGCTTCACCAGCGGGAGAAGGGACGAGCAGTACTTC
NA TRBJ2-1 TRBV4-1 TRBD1 CASSHGQGYNEQFF TGCGCCAGCAGCCACGGACAGGGGTACAATGAGCAGTTCTTC
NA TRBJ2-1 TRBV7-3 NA CASSLNGRVGYNEQFF TGTGCCAGCAGCTTAAATGGTAGGGTAGGGTACAATGAGCAGTTCTTC
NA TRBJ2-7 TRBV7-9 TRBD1 CASSWGGTGTGVTSYEQYF TGTGCCAGCAGCTGGGGGGGTACCGGGACAGGGGTTACGTCCTACGAGCAGTACTTC
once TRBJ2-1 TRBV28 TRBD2 CASSSKGLAANEQFF TGTGCCAGCAGTTCGAAGGGACTAGCGGCTAATGAGCAGTTCTTC
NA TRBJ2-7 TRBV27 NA CASSLGAGLAYEQYF TGTGCCAGCAGTTTAGGTGCAGGGCTTGCCTACGAGCAGTACTTC
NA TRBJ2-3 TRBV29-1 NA CSVEGDTQYF TGCAGCGTTGAAGGAGATACGCAGTATTTT
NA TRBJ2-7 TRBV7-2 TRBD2 CASSRPPVGLAVYEQYF TGTGCCAGCAGTCGCCCCCCAGTGGGACTAGCTGTGTACGAGCAGTACTTC
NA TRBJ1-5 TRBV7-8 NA CASSQTVFNSNQPQHF TGTGCCAGCAGTCAGACCGTCTTCAATAGCAATCAGCCCCAGCATTTT
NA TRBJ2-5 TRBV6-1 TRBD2 CASSEWTSGGQETQYF TGTGCCAGCAGTGAATGGACTAGCGGGGGGCAAGAGACCCAGTACTTC
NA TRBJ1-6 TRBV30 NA CACAGAAYNSPLHF TGTGCCTGTGCGGGGGCCGCCTATAATTCACCCCTCCACTTT
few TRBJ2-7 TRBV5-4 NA CASSFEANEQYF TGTGCCAGCAGCTTTGAGGCGAATGAGCAGTACTTC
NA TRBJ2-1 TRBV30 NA CAWSSTAEQFF TGTGCCTGGAGTAGTACGGCTGAGCAGTTCTTC
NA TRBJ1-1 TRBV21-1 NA CASSLTGTVNTEAFF TGTGCCAGCAGCCTCACCGGGACGGTGAACACTGAAGCTTTCTTT
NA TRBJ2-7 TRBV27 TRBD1 CASSARQGAGEQYF TGTGCCAGCAGTGCTAGACAGGGGGCCGGCGAGCAGTACTTC
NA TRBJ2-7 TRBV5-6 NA CASSDTLDGAYEQYF TGTGCCAGCAGCGACACCCTCGACGGAGCCTACGAGCAGTACTTC
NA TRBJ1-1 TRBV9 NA CASSPHREGTEAFF TGTGCCAGCAGCCCCCACAGGGAAGGTACTGAAGCTTTCTTT
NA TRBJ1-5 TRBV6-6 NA CASSLQGGHQPQHF TGTGCCAGCAGCCTACAGGGTGGTCATCAGCCCCAGCATTTT
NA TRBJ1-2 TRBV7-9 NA CASSHETGIHTF TGTGCCAGCAGCCACGAAACTGGGATCCACACCTTC
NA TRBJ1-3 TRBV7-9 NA CASSLRLNSGNTIYF TGTGCCAGCAGCTTACGGTTGAACTCTGGAAACACCATATATTTT
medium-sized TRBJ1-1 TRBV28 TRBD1 CASSFPGTGEAFF TGTGCCAGCAGTTTCCCAGGGACAGGGGAAGCTTTCTTT
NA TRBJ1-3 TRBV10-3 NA CAIRGDLASGNTIYF TGTGCCATCAGGGGGGACCTAGCCTCTGGAAACACCATATATTTT
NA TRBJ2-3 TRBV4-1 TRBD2 CASSQPRLAGALPLNTDTQYF TGCGCCAGCAGCCAGCCCCGACTAGCGGGAGCCCTCCCGCTTAACACAGATACGCAGTATTTT
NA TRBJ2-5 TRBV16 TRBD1 CASSQNRGETQYF TGTGCCAGCAGCCAAAACAGGGGAGAGACCCAGTACTTC
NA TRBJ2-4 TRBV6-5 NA CASSYSIDFGVNIQYF TGTGCCAGCAGTTACTCGATTGATTTTGGGGTAAACATTCAGTACTTC
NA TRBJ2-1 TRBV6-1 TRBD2 CASRGSGGAQFF TGTGCCAGCAGGGGGAGCGGGGGGGCCCAGTTCTTC
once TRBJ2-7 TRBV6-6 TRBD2 CASSLTSGGASYEQYF TGTGCCAGCAGTTTGACTAGCGGGGGGGCCTCCTACGAGCAGTACTTC
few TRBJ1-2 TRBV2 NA CASKGGLYGYTF TGTGCCAGCAAGGGGGGGCTGTATGGCTACACCTTC
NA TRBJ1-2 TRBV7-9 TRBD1 CASSFPGGRYGYTF TGTGCCAGCAGCTTCCCAGGGGGCCGGTATGGCTACACCTTC
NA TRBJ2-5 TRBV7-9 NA CASSLGQGWETQYF TGTGCCAGCAGCTTAGGCCAGGGGTGGGAGACCCAGTACTTC
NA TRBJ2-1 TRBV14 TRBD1 CASSPNRGRSYNEQFF TGTGCCAGCAGCCCCAACAGGGGGCGATCCTACAATGAGCAGTTCTTC
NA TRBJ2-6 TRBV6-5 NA CASSYSGIGANVLTF TGTGCCAGCAGTTACTCAGGGATCGGGGCCAACGTCCTGACTTTC
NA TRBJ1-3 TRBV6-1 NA CASSEPGNSGNTIYF TGTGCCAGCAGTGAACCAGGGAACTCTGGAAACACCATATATTTT
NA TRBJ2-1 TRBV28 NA CASSLVLTRSYNEQFF TGTGCCAGCAGTTTAGTCCTGACCCGCTCCTACAATGAGCAGTTCTTC
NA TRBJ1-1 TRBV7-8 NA CASSLKTARMNTEAFF TGTGCCAGCAGTCTAAAGACAGCGCGAATGAACACTGAAGCTTTCTTT
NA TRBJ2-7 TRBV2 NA CASSGTPYEQYF TGTGCCAGCAGTGGGACACCGTACGAGCAGTACTTC
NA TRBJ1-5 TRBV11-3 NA CASSYSTGQPQHF TGTGCCAGCAGCTATAGTACCGGGCAGCCCCAGCATTTT
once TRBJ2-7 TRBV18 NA CASSPGFEQYF TGTGCCAGCTCGCCCGGCTTCGAGCAGTACTTC
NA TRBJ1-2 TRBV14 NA CASSQDAGTGGYTF TGTGCCAGCAGCCAAGATGCAGGGACGGGCGGCTACACCTTC